The entry that follows covers one T cell receptor (beta chain) sequence. Its antigen is not known. This sample stems from a study of T cell repertoires in cytomegalovirus infection. About the study: Public TCR beta signature analysis indicated the presence of both CMV infection and matching HLA type.

Trimming removed 0 bases at V and 4 bases at J, with 13 bases between. This CDR3 has 15 amino acids. Germline V gives CDR1 MNHNS, CDR2 SASEGT. Using its own MiXCR run on the reads, TCRdb lists one record per CDR3 protein. The profile shows approximately 910,000 distinct CDR3 sequences, around a third of them singletons. Study-wide points: Cumulative frequency of public TCR beta families picked out carriers of CMV plus the relevant HLA.

The sample consisted of cultured CD8+ T cells from PBMCs, taken from culture after CMV antigen stimulation. The chain couples TRBV6-1 to TRBJ2-7; the D is unclear. The receptor's source is a human donor in good health (CMV status not recorded). Some clones in this sample may be carry-over from other donors' samples. CDR3 in DNA: TGTGCCAGCAGTGAAGCGGTCAACGGGTTGTACGAGCAGTACGTC. Its protein product is CASSEAVNGLYEQYV.